The source of this T cell receptor beta chain is a study of Ad26.COV2.S vaccination and SARS-CoV-2 variants. Germline V gene lookup returns CDR1 SGHTA and CDR2 FQGTGA. V lost 4 bases and J lost 0, with 12 bases in between. The CDR3 runs to 16 residues. Using immunoSEQ multiplex PCR, the repertoire was profiled, and TCRdb retains in-frame clones only, with some absent. Among around 340,000 clones listed, approximately 90% were seen once. As for treatment: some 20 received Ad26.COV2.S at low or high dose, single or two shots; roughly 5 received placebo; per-sample allocation not given. Sampling happened 63 days after the first vaccine or placebo injection.

V gene TRBV7-3 combines with J gene TRBJ2-2; D unclear. The TCR originated in a person between 18 and 60 years old who received the Ad26.COV2.S COVID-19 vaccine or a placebo. The sample consisted of peripheral blood, taken in a trial of Ad26.COV2.S vaccine versus placebo. Here the CDR3 reads CASSSEVAANTGELFF. The CDR3 DNA sequence: TGTGCCAGCAGCTCAGAGGTGGCAGCGAACACCGGGGAGCTGTTTTTT.